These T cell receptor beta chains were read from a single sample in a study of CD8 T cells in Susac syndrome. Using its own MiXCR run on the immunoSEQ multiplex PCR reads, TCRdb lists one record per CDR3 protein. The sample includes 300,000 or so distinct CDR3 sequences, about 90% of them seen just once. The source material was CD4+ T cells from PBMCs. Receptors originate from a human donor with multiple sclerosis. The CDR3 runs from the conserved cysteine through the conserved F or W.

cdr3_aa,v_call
CASSSMKSRDRGPAYNEQFF,TRBV11-3
CAKEPSPGLRSNEQFF,TRBV6-1
CSVEGDREDQGNYGYTF,TRBV29-1
CATSDFQNIQYF,TRBV24-1
CASSQAGLQETQYF,TRBV4-1
CASSPGTAVSGNTIYF,TRBV18
CASSTGPENTEAFF,TRBV9
CASSLVGGTTEAFF,TRBV5-1
CAISDGSQETQYF,TRBV10-3
CASLLGGGGDGYTF,TRBV12-3/TRBV12-4